The text below deals with one T cell receptor (beta chain). The target antigen is unknown. Mixed chimerism was transient after nonmyeloablative marrow transplants from related graft donors. Unstimulated Tregs (CD4+CD25+CD127-) and CD4+CD25- non-Tregs were sorted from PBMCs. Clones were read by immunoSEQ multiplex PCR, and TCRdb kept only the in-frame ones, dropping some. This table holds tens of thousands of clones, 90% to 95% found once. Germline V gene sequence: CDR1 LNHDA, CDR2 SQIVND (reference sequence). V lost 4 bases and J lost 7; bases outside the gene matches: 8. This CDR3 has 15 amino acids. This record belongs to a study of Tregs in tolerant kidney transplant recipients. Study-wide results and caveats: Activated donor B cell expansion appeared to reveal the most relevant donor-specific TCRbeta repertoire. Biological reproducibility was not directly addressed, but technical replication error appeared minimal. Donor-specific Treg expansion exceeded global Treg expansion in tolerant patients, suggesting antigen drive.

This clonotype originated in a human patient who received a combined kidney and bone marrow transplant. Some T cells may be the graft donor's. The J gene is TRBJ2-1, the V gene TRBV19, with 9 bases identical to TRBD2. This material consisted of CD4+ T cells from blood (PBMCs), taken 12 months after the transplant. The CDR3 sequence: CASSNLAGMGNEQFF. The CDR3 DNA reads TGTGCCAGTAGTAACCTAGCGGGAATGGGGAATGAGCAGTTCTTC. Full variable domain (missing parts from reference TRBV19 and TRBJ2-1): DGGITQSPKYLFRKEGQNVTLSCEQNLNHDAMYWYRQDPGQGLRLIYYSQIVNDFQKGDIAEGYSVSREKKESFPLTVTSAQKNPTAFYLCASSNLAGMGNEQFFGPGTRLTVL.